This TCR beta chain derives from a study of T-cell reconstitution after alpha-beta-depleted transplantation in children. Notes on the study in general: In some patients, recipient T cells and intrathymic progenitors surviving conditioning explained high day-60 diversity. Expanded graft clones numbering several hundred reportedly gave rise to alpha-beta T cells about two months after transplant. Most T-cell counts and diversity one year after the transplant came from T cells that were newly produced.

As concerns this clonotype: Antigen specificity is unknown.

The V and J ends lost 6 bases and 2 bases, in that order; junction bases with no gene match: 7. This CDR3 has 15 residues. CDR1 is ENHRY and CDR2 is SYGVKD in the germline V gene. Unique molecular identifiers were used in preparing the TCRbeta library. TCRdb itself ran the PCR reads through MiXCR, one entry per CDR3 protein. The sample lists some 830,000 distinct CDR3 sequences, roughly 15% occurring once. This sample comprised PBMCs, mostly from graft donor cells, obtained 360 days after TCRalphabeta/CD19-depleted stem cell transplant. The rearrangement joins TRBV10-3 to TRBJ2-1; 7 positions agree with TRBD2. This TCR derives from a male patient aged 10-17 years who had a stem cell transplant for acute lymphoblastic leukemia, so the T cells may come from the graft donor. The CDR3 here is CAIRSLAETYNEQFF. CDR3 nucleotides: TGTGCCATCAGGTCGCTAGCGGAGACCTACAATGAGCAGTTCTTC.